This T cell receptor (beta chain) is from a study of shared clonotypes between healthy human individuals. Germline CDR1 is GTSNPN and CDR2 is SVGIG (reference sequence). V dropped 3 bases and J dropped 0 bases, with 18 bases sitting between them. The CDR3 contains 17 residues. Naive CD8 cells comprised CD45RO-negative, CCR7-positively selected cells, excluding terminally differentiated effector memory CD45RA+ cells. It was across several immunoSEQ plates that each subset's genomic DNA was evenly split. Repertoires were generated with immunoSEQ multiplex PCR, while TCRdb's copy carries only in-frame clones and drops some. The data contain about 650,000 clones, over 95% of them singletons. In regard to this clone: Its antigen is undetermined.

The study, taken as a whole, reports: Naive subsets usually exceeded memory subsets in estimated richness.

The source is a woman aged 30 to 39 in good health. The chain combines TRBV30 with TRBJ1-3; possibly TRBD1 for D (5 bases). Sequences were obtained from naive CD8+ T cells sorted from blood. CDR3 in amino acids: CAWSGLGTPNSGNTIYF. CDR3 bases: TGTGCCTGGAGCGGTCTGGGGACCCCAAACTCTGGAAACACCATATATTTT.